The clone carrying this T cell receptor beta chain was counted at least ten times. Antigen: not known. The sample originates from a study of regulatory T cells in long-lasting Graves disease. General study points: Favored gene segments in persistent disease were TRBV28, TRBJ1-2 and TRBJ2-5. TCR diversity in persistent Graves' patients was below that of newly diagnosed ones.

Germline lookup yields CDR1 GTSNPN and CDR2 SVGIG (reference sequence). V was clipped by 3 bases and J by 1 base; unmatched bases: 4. The CDR3 spans 15 residues. Indicated time point: newly diagnosed GD, antithyroid drugs for less than 3 months. PBMCs provided the RNA from which the TCR library was made. In building TCR beta libraries, iRepertoire HTBI primers were used together with Arm-PCR of CDR3 regions. MiXCR was run by TCRdb on the multiplex PCR reads, yielding one entry per CDR3 protein. The sample lists about 380,000 distinct CDR3 sequences, less than 20% seen once, with 22% in the top ten. The sequencing used peripheral blood mononuclear cells (PBMCs), collected at new diagnosis, from a patient treated with antithyroid drugs. This receptor was taken from a female donor with Graves disease. The chain combines TRBV30 with TRBJ2-5; 11 bases line up with TRBD2. The CDR3 DNA sequence: TGTGCCTGGAGGGGGGGACTAGCGGTCCAAGAGACCCAGTACTTC. It codes for CAWRGGLAVQETQYF.